The present TCR beta chain was sequenced within a study of T cell responses to AZD1222 COVID-19 vaccine (dated by TCRdb to the early 2020s). About the full investigation: Because spike-specific TCR depth and breadth did not differ between the two schedules, AZD1222 recipients who got a second dose at roughly 4 weeks were pooled with those who got a second dose at roughly 12 weeks. TCR sequencing was performed for over 230 trial participants, of whom about 200 were given two doses of AZD1222 and about 25 were given two doses of MenACWY control vaccine. Trial participants were enrolled into age subgroups of 18-55, 56-69 and 70-plus years, which contained 148, 28 and 57 TCR-sequenced participants, respectively.

The sample's time point, from its label and the paper: baseline before first vaccination. The vaccinee samples were drawn from two UK trials, COV001 and COV002, one of which was a single-blind randomized controlled phase 2/3 trial testing AZD1222 (ChAdOx1 nCoV-19) in healthy adults. For TCRbeta chain sequencing, PBMC samples were collected from trial participants at day 0 and at day 28 after the second dose. The CDR3 regions of human TCRbeta chains were analyzed by immunosequencing. Processing in the source paper ran as follows. Repertoire TCRs were checked for matches against a reference library of SARS-CoV-2-specific TCRs that had been generated using the MIRA antigen-specificity platform. Breadth was defined as the fraction of unique TCRs that were SARS-CoV-2-associated. Depth was defined as the fraction of total T cells that were SARS-CoV-2-associated. Using the MIRA data, each spike-specific TCR was mapped to the spike region that the TCR reacts to and placed in a CD4 or CD8 class. Log10-transformed breadth and depth values were compared by one-way ANOVA with Sidak's multiple comparisons tests. TCRdb carries this immuneACCESS record with in-frame sequences only. Its versions omit some clonotypes, under half of them owing to an unresolved V gene in the studies checked, with the rest unexplained. V and J calls and clone size are copied from that table; D and trimming were computed from the DNA. Within this sample are around 140,000 clones, with roughly 90% of them counted one time only. The ten top clones hold roughly 3.7% of the sample.

What the study reported, not specific to this receptor: Most participants were white British and females outnumbered males, and the authors suggested that clonal diversity may have been underestimated. In the small 56-69-year group, the increase in depth fell short of significance, most likely because of low power. The whole spike protein was spanned by vaccine-associated CD4 TCRs, and dominant responses were seen in regions 160-218 and 743-854. Conclusions about previously exposed vaccinees were limited because only six AZD1222 recipients were SARS-CoV-2 seropositive at baseline. Because no day 14 peak-response samples were available, repertoires were characterized only after the peak T cell response. A significant rise in spike-specific TCR breadth and depth was observed after two AZD1222 doses relative to day 0 and relative to MenACWY recipients. Reportedly, almost half of the unique spike-specific TCRs recognized epitopes lying outside the regions that are mutated in the B.1.351 and B.1.1.7 variants.

About this clone: Its antigen remains unidentified. There are no base qualities to consult, and no much larger clone falls within one base.

This TCR derives from an adult in good health. The sequences come from peripheral blood, collected on day 0 of AZD1222 vaccination.

The CDR3 loop reads CASSIGRGPSYNEQFF. At the DNA level, the sequence is TGTGCCAGTAGTATCGGCAGGGGGCCATCCTACAATGAGCAGTTCTTC. The chain was built from TRBV19 and TRBJ2-1; 8 central bases correspond to TRBD1. The CDR3 starts with the cysteine, ends with the phenylalanine, and has 16 residues. Only the CDR3 DNA is retained, 48 bases long and in frame from the first base. The germline V end is reduced by 3 bases and the J end by 1 base; junction bases left unmatched: 5. In the germline V gene (reference sequence), CDR1 corresponds to LNHDA and CDR2 to SQIVND.